Listed here is a single TCR beta chain. The germline CDR1 and CDR2 sequences are SGHVS and FQNEAQ. There are 13 residues in the CDR3. Trimming left V 5 bases short and J 7 bases short, with 12 bases between. In the original processing: It was from reference gene primer amplification that nucleated cell counts were estimated. Sequencing was performed with immunoSEQ multiplex PCR; in TCRdb, only in-frame clones are kept and a portion is missing. D and trimming come from the DNA, and the V and J calls and clone size come from that table. The sample consists of 85,000 to 110,000 clones, approximately 87% of them appearing once. The data were taken from a study of blood T cell repertoires in COVID-19. On the study more broadly: Researchers got acute and convalescent COVID-19 samples from the United States, Italy and Spain. Sample material is recorded as cDNA or gDNA derived from T cells, B-cell-depleted T cells, or PBMCs.

The TCR sequence derives from a human donor in a cohort sampled during active or convalescent COVID-19. J is TRBJ1-5 and V is TRBV7-8; D might be TRBD1 (6 bases). Specimen: peripheral blood. DNA for the CDR3: TGTGCCAGCAGCCAACAGGGTGGGCAGCCCCAGCATTTT. Protein: CASSQQGGQPQHF.